Below, 4 T cell receptor beta chains from the same sample are listed, as sequenced in a study of beta chain features in type 1 diabetes. Isolated RNA was reverse transcribed in full, so expressed TCRB transcripts were sequenced. Sequencing was performed with immunoSEQ multiplex PCR; in TCRdb, only in-frame clones are kept and a portion is missing. The sample lists under 950,000 clones, about 17% seen once, with 0.02% to 0.025% in the top ten. Material for sequencing was naive CD4+ T cells from blood. The source is a woman under 30 in good health.

This clone was recorded a few times. The genes are TRBV19 and TRBJ2-7, with 7 bases identical to TRBD2. CDR1 LNHDA and CDR2 SQIVND come from the germline V gene (reference sequence). The length of the CDR3 is 14 residues. Trimming took 8 bases from V and 4 from J; bases not matched to a gene: 11. CDR3 in amino acids: CASSRLADIYEQYF. The CDR3, as DNA: TGTGCCAGTTCAAGACTAGCAGACATATACGAGCAGTACTTC.

This clone is a singleton in its sample. The rearrangement links TRBV4-3 to TRBJ2-5, with no clear D. Germline CDR1 and CDR2: LGHNA and YSLEER. The V gene lost 1 base and the J gene lost 1 base, with 10 bases spanning the gap. CDR3 size: 15 residues. CDR3 DNA: TGCGCCAGCAGCCAAGCCATCGGGTTCCAAGAGACCCAGTACTTC. It specifies CASSQAIGFQETQYF.

The chain employs TRBV7-2 and TRBJ2-1, with a tentative D call TRBD2 (7 bases). CDR3 length equals 14 residues. Germline lookup yields CDR1 SGHTA and CDR2 FQGNSA. V was clipped by 4 bases and J by 12 bases, with 19 bases between them. CDR3 nucleotides: TGTGCCAGCAGCTCCACCTCCTCCGGGGGGCGGCAGTTCTTC. It encodes CASSSTSSGGRQFF.

This clone has a handful of counts. The CDR3 is CASSLRGVGRAGAETQYF. The CDR3 DNA is TGTGCCAGCAGCCTCAGGGGGGTCGGGAGGGCCGGAGCGGAGACCCAGTACTTC. The V call is TRBV7-2, the J call TRBJ2-5, with a possible D match to TRBD2 (8 bases). Trimming left V 5 bases short and J 5 bases short, with 27 bases between. CDR1 and CDR2 from the germline V gene are SGHTA and FQGNSA. The CDR3 length is 18 residues. The variable domain in full, with the rest retrieved from reference TRBV7-2 and TRBJ2-5, is GAGVSQSPSNKVTEKGKDVELRCDPISGHTALYWYRQSLGQGLEFLIYFQGNSAPDKSGLPSDRFSAERTGGSVSTLTIQRTQQEDSAVYLCASSLRGVGRAGAETQYFGPGTRLLVL.